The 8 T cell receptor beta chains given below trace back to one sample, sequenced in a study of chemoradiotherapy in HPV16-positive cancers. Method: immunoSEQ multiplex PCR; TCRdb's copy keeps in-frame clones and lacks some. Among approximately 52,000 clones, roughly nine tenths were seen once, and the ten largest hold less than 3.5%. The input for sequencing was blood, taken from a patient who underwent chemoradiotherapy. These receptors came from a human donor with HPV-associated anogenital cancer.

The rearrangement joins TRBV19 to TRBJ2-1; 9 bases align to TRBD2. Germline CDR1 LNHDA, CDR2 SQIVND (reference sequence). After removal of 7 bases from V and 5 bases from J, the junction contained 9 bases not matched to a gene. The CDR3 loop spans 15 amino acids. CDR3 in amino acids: CASIDTSGSNNEQFF. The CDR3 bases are TGTGCCAGTATAGATACTAGCGGGTCGAACAATGAGCAGTTCTTC.

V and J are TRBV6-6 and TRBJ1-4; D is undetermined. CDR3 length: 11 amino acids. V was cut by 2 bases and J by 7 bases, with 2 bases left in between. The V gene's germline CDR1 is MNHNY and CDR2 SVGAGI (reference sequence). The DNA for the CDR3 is TGTGCCAGCAGTTACATTGAAAAACTGTTTTTT. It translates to CASSYIEKLFF.

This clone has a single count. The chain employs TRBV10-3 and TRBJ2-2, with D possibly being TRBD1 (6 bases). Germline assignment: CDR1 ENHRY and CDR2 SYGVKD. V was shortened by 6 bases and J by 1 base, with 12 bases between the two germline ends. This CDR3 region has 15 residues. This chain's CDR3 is CAIRRGRGNTGELFF. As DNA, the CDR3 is TGTGCCATCAGGAGGGGCAGGGGGAACACCGGGGAGCTGTTTTTT.

Here the CDR3 DNA reads TGCAGCGCCCTAACGGAGGGGGCCGGCGGCTACACCTTC. Residues: CSALTEGAGGYTF. The chain joins TRBV29-1 to TRBJ1-2; 7 nucleotides line up with TRBD1. The germline gives CDR1 SQVTM, CDR2 ANQGSEA. Germline trimming cut 7 bases from V and 8 bases from J; bases unmatched to any gene: 13. This CDR3 is built from 13 residues. Together with reference TRBV29-1 and TRBJ1-2, the CDR3 gives the full variable domain: SAVISQKPSRDICQRGTSLTIQCQVDSQVTMMFWYRQQPGQSLTLIATANQGSEATYESGFVIDKFPISRPNLTFSTLTVSNMSPEDSSIYLCSALTEGAGGYTFGSGTRLTVV.

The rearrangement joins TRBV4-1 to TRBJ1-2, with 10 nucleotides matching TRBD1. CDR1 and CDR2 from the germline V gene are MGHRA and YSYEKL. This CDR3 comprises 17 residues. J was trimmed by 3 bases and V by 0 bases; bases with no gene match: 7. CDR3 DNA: TGCGCCAGCAGCCAAGAACCCCTAGGACAGGGGGACTATGGCTACACCTTC. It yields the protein CASSQEPLGQGDYGYTF.

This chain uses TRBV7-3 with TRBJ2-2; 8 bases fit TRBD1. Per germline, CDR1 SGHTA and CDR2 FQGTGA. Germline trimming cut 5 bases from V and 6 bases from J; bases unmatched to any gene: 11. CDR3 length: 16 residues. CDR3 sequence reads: CASSRPRAGGSGELFF. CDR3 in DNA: TGTGCCAGCAGCCGTCCGCGGGCAGGGGGCTCCGGGGAGCTGTTTTTT.

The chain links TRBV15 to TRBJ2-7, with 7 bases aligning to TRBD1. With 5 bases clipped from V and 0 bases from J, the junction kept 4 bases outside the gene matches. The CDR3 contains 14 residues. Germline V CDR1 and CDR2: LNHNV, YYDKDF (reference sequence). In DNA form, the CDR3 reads TGTGCCACCAGCCGTGACAGGGTCTCCTACGAGCAGTACTTC. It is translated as CATSRDRVSYEQYF.

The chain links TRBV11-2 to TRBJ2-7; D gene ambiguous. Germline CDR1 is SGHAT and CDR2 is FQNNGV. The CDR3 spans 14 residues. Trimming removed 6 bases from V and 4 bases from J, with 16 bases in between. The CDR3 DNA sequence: TGTGCCAGCAGTAGACCCCTGGGGATGTACGAGCAGTACTTC. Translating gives CASSRPLGMYEQYF.